This note documents a single T cell receptor beta chain sequence. This sample is part of a study of blood T cell repertoires in COVID-19. In the authors' workflow: Reference gene primer amplification gave nucleated cell count estimates. Clones were sequenced by immunoSEQ multiplex PCR, and TCRdb holds only the in-frame ones, with some missing. That table gives V, J and clone size, and the DNA gave D and trimming. This table holds under 200,000 clones, over 80% found once. Sequenced input: peripheral blood. The TCR comes from a woman in her sixties with acute or convalescent COVID-19.

The CDR3 spells CASSSYSSGGARQADTQYF. The CDR3 coding sequence is TGTGCCAGCAGCTCTTATTCTAGCGGGGGGGCCCGTCAGGCAGATACGCAGTATTTT. V gene TRBV7-9 combines with J gene TRBJ2-3; 12 bases align to TRBD2. The CDR3 consists of 19 residues. CDR1 and CDR2 from the germline V gene are SEHNR and FQNEAQ (reference sequence). Unmatched junction bases numbered 15, after V lost 4 bases and J lost 4 bases.